The 30 T cell receptor beta chains reported below all come from one sample, sequenced in a study of T cell clonality in common variable immunodeficiency. Sequencing was performed with immunoSEQ multiplex PCR; in TCRdb, only in-frame clones are kept and a portion is missing. This repertoire holds about 47,000 clones, and none appear only once. Sequenced input: peripheral blood mononuclear cells. Receptor source: a person aged 18-70 years in good health.

This clone was found many times. The read terminates 3 residues before the CDR3 end, so the remaining end is supplied by the germline J gene. The J gene is TRBJ2-6, the V gene TRBV30, with 8 bases fitting TRBD1. Germline loops: CDR1 GTSNPN, CDR2 SVGIG (reference sequence). The CDR3 contains 15 residues. The V gene end was trimmed by 2 bases and the J gene end by 2 bases; junction bases not matched to a gene: 2. The CDR3 is CAWSLQGAGANVLTF. The DNA read from the CDR3 is TGTGCCTGGAGTCTACAGGGGGCTGGGGCCAACGTC. The full variable domain, with the rest looked up from reference TRBV30 and TRBJ2-6, is SQTIHQWPATLVQPVGSPLSLECTVEGTSNPNLYWYRQAAGRGLQLLFYSVGIGQISSEVPQNLSASRPQDRQFILSSKKLLLSDSGFYLCAWSLQGAGANVLTFGAGSRLTVL.

Of note for this clone: A much bigger clone sits one base away, suggesting this may be a read error. The sequenced fragment ends 3 residues before the CDR3 boundary, so the rest is inferred from the germline J gene. The chain links TRBV18 to TRBJ2-5; 8 positions match TRBD1. Germline V gene lookup returns CDR1 KGHSH and CDR2 LQKENI. The length of the CDR3 is 14 residues. CDR3 DNA (partial): TGTGCCCGCTCACCGACAGGGGTAAAAGAGACC. Translation gives CARSPTGVKET. The full CDR3 sequence reads CARSPTGVKETQYF.

In regard to this clone: The read stops 3 residues short of the end of the CDR3; the missing end is completed from the germline J gene. The V and J genes are TRBV10-2 and TRBJ2-3; TRBD2 agrees at 8 bases. The V segment lost 10 bases and the J segment 1 base; nucleotides outside the gene matches: 10. This CDR3 region has 15 residues. Germline V lookup: CDR1 WSHSY, CDR2 SAAADI. The CDR3 loop is CATISPGGGTDTQYF. The DNA read from the CDR3 is TGCGCCACCATTTCTCCGGGGGGGGGCACAGATACG.

This clone was detected ten times or more. The CDR3 end is not reached by the read, which stops 3 residues before it; the germline J gene fills it in. This chain uses TRBV4-1 with TRBJ1-3, with D possibly being TRBD1 (5 bases). Germline V CDR1 and CDR2: MGHRA, YSYEKL. This CDR3 has 16 amino acids. The germline V and J ends were trimmed by 3 bases and 0 bases, with 12 bases remaining between them. The sequenced CDR3 bases are TGCGCCAGCAGCCAGGGGCCGAGGGGCTCTGGAAACACC. It specifies CASSQGPRGSGNT. The complete CDR3 reads CASSQGPRGSGNTIYF.

This clone was counted at least ten times. The read is 3 residues too short to cover the CDR3 end, so that end is filled in from the germline J gene. The chain couples TRBV12-3 or TRBV12-4 to TRBJ2-3; 7 bases align to TRBD2. The CDR3 totals 15 residues. The chain's CDR3 is CASSLTAGEQETQYF. The covered CDR3 bases are TGTGCCAGCAGTTTAACCGCGGGGGAGCAAGAGACG.

In its sample, this clone was seen many times. Coverage ceases 3 residues before the CDR3 finishes, and the germline J gene fills in the end. This CDR3 is also generated by other DNA sequences in the sample. This rearrangement joins TRBV7-2 to TRBJ1-4; TRBD1 agrees at 9 bases. V lost 1 base and J lost 5; bases outside the gene matches: 2. Germline V gene data show CDR1 as SGHTA and CDR2 as FQGNSA. This CDR3 spans 15 amino acids. The CDR3 sequence: CASSLVGTGNEKLFF. The sequenced part of the CDR3 DNA is TGTGCCAGCAGCTTAGTTGGGACAGGGAATGAAAAA.

This clone was recorded many times. The read ends 3 residues before the CDR3 terminus; that terminus is restored from the germline J gene. The V call is TRBV5-5, the J call TRBJ1-1; 7 bases agree with TRBD1. V dropped 0 bases and J dropped 2; count of bases not matched to a gene: 1. Germline loops: CDR1 SGHKS, CDR2 YYEKEE (reference sequence). The CDR3 extends over 14 amino acids. The covered CDR3 bases are TGTGCCAGCAGCTTGGGGACAGGTAACACTGAA. Its translation is CASSLGTGNTE. The whole CDR3 region reads CASSLGTGNTEAFF. Drawing the rest from reference TRBV5-5 and TRBJ1-1, the complete variable domain is DAGVTQSPTHLIKTRGQQVTLRCSPISGHKSVSWYQQVLGQGPQFIFQYYEKEERGRGNFPDRFSARQFPNYSSELNVNALLLGDSALYLCASSLGTGNTEAFFGQGTRLTVV.

This clone was found many times. The read ends 3 residues shy of where the CDR3 ends; the end is completed using the germline J gene. The rearrangement uses TRBV30 and TRBJ1-5, with 10 bases lining up with TRBD1. V was clipped by 3 bases and J by 6 bases; unmatched bases: 5. There are 14 residues in the CDR3. From germline, CDR1 is GTSNPN and CDR2 SVGIG (reference sequence). Incomplete CDR3 DNA: TGTGCCTGGAGCCCGGGACAGGGGCGTCAGCCC. Translation: CAWSPGQGRQP. The CDR3 reads in full as CAWSPGQGRQPQHF.

This clone was recorded at least ten times. The DNA ends 3 residues before the CDR3 does, and the rest of the CDR3 is filled in from the germline J gene. The rearrangement links TRBV6-2 or TRBV6-3 to TRBJ1-2, with 7 bases identical to TRBD1. Germline V gives CDR1 MNHEY, CDR2 SVGEGT. The CDR3 runs to 15 residues. With V trimmed by 5 bases and J by 4 bases, 10 bases remained unmatched. This chain's CDR3 is CASSTPGQTIYGYTF. The covered CDR3 bases are TGTGCCAGCAGTACTCCGGGACAGACAATCTATGGC.

This clone was seen more than once but under ten times. The read ends 3 residues early relative to the CDR3; the germline J gene fills the gap. The chain employs TRBV20-1 and TRBJ2-7, with 12 positions matching TRBD2. The CDR3 extends over 15 amino acids. The V gene's germline CDR1 is DFQATT and CDR2 SNEGSKA (reference sequence). V gave up 0 bases and J gave up 6 bases; unmatched junction bases: 6. The CDR3 reads CSARDLLAGGPEQYF. Partial CDR3 DNA: TGCAGTGCTAGAGATCTGCTAGCGGGGGGGCCCGAG.

There are many counts of this clone. The read ends 3 residues early relative to the CDR3; the germline J gene fills the gap. The chain is built from TRBV2 and TRBJ2-7; the D gene is possibly TRBD1 (5 bases). V shed 8 bases and J shed 1 base, with 18 bases lying between them. CDR1 and CDR2 (germline): SNHLY, FYNNEI. The CDR3 consists of 15 residues. The sequenced part of the CDR3 DNA is TGTGCCAGCCTGAAAGGGGCCGCCACGTCCTACGAG. Translation: CASLKGAATSYE. The whole CDR3 is CASLKGAATSYEQYF.

This clone was seen a handful of times. The read finishes 3 residues shy of the CDR3 end, and the germline J gene is used to complete it. V gene TRBV18 combines with J gene TRBJ1-1; D might be TRBD1 (6 bases). Germline CDR1 is KGHSH and CDR2 is LQKENI. V was clipped by 2 bases and J by 3 bases, with 7 bases between them. The CDR3 totals 13 residues. The CDR3 DNA, read in part, is TGTGCCAGCTCACCAGACAGGTACACTGAA. This translates into CASSPDRYTE. The complete CDR3 sequence is CASSPDRYTEAFF. The whole variable domain, remainder taken from reference TRBV18 and TRBJ1-1, is NAGVMQNPRHLVRRRGQEARLRCSPMKGHSHVYWYRQLPEEGLKFMVYLQKENIIDESGMPKERFSAEFPKEGPSILRIQQVVRGDSAAYFCASSPDRYTEAFFGQGTRLTVV.

This clone was counted ten times or more. The observed sequence ends 3 residues before the CDR3 terminus, with the missing tail filled in from the germline J gene. The chain recombines TRBV7-8 with TRBJ1-6, with TRBD1 matching 8 bases. Germline lookup yields CDR1 SGHVS and CDR2 FQNEAQ. This CDR3 contains 16 residues. J was trimmed by 7 bases and V by 1 base; bases with no gene match: 6. CDR3 sequence: CASSLGQGFRNSPLHF. The CDR3 DNA, read in part, is TGTGCCAGCAGCTTAGGACAGGGGTTTAGAAATTCACCC.

This clone came up many times. With the read ending 3 residues before the CDR3 end, the germline J gene is used to fill in that end. The chain recombines TRBV30 with TRBJ1-5; D not resolved. Trimming removed 0 bases at V and 4 bases at J, with 7 bases between. CDR3 length: 13 amino acids. Germline V gene sequence: CDR1 GTSNPN, CDR2 SVGIG (reference sequence). The CDR3 sequence is CAWSVSRNQPQHF. The covered CDR3 bases are TGTGCCTGGAGTGTATCCCGGAATCAGCCC. Based on the CDR3 plus reference TRBV30 and TRBJ1-5, the full variable domain is SQTIHQWPATLVQPVGSPLSLECTVEGTSNPNLYWYRQAAGRGLQLLFYSVGIGQISSEVPQNLSASRPQDRQFILSSKKLLLSDSGFYLCAWSVSRNQPQHFGDGTRLSIL.

The table lists this clone with many counts. CDR3 loop: CAWVLGGAYGYTF. The CDR3 bases that were read are TGTGCCTGGGTCCTTGGGGGCGCCTATGGC. This sequence joins TRBV30 and TRBJ1-2; perhaps TRBD1 as D (6 bases). The read ends 3 residues before the CDR3 terminus; that terminus is restored from the germline J gene. Trimming took off 5 bases at V and 4 bases at J, with 14 bases between the two ends. Per germline, CDR1 GTSNPN and CDR2 SVGIG (reference sequence). CDR3 length: 13 residues. The entire variable domain, with the rest obtained from reference TRBV30 and TRBJ1-2, is as follows: SQTIHQWPATLVQPVGSPLSLECTVEGTSNPNLYWYRQAAGRGLQLLFYSVGIGQISSEVPQNLSASRPQDRQFILSSKKLLLSDSGFYLCAWVLGGAYGYTFGSGTRLTVV.

In this sample, this clone turned up many times. Read coverage stops 3 residues before the CDR3 terminus; the germline J gene supplies the remainder. The chain recombines TRBV19 with TRBJ1-2; D might be TRBD1 (5 bases). The V end was cut by 5 bases, the J end by 4 bases, with 8 bases between. This CDR3 has 12 residues. The germline CDR1 and CDR2 sequences are LNHDA and SQIVND (reference sequence). Partial CDR3 DNA: TGTGCCAGTAGTCCAGGGCGCTATGGC. Protein: CASSPGRYG. The full CDR3 sequence reads CASSPGRYGYTF.

At least ten counts were recorded for this clone. The junction departs from germline at one end; a sequencing error may be responsible. The CDR3 end lies 3 residues beyond the end of the read and is filled in from the germline J gene. The chain has TRBV20-1 and TRBJ2-4; D gene uncertain. There are 14 residues in the CDR3. Looked up from germline, CDR1 is DFQATT and CDR2 is SNEGSKA (reference sequence). CDR3: CSARDTVSVNIQYF. The CDR3 bases that were read are TGCAGTGCTCGAGACACGGTGTCCGTAAACATT.

This clone was seen repeatedly, ten times or more. The CDR3 is cut off 3 residues early in the read; its end comes from the germline J gene. The rearrangement links TRBV7-6 to TRBJ1-3, with D maybe TRBD1 (5 bases). The CDR3 sequence is 18 residues long. Looked up from germline, CDR1 is SGHVS and CDR2 is FNYEAQ. Trimming cost V 2 bases and J 0 bases, with 17 bases left between them. CDR3 DNA (partial): TGTGCCAGCAGCTTACGACCTGCAGGGCAGGGCTCTGGAAACACC. It specifies CASSLRPAGQGSGNT. The full CDR3 sequence reads CASSLRPAGQGSGNTIYF. Full variable domain (rest looked up from reference TRBV7-6 and TRBJ1-3): GAGVSQSPRYKVTKRGQDVALRCDPISGHVSLYWYRQALGQGPEFLTYFNYEAQQDKSGLPNDRFSAERPEGSISTLTIQRTEQRDSAMYRCASSLRPAGQGSGNTIYFGEGSWLTVV.

This clone came up many times. The sequenced fragment ends 3 residues before the CDR3 boundary, so the rest is inferred from the germline J gene. The rearrangement joins TRBV20-1 to TRBJ1-2, with D possibly being TRBD1 (6 bases). Germline assignment: CDR1 DFQATT and CDR2 SNEGSKA (reference sequence). This CDR3 is built from 14 residues. V shed 6 bases and J shed 5 bases, with 19 bases lying between them. CDR3: CSAVRQELGYGYTF. CDR3 DNA (partial): TGCAGTGCGGTTAGACAGGAGTTGGGGTATGGC.

This clone was counted at least ten times. The CDR3 end lies 3 residues beyond the end of the read and is filled in from the germline J gene. V and J are TRBV7-6 and TRBJ2-7, with a possible D match to TRBD1 (5 bases). V was shortened by 1 base and J by 3 bases, with 7 bases between the two germline ends. Germline CDR1 and CDR2: SGHVS and FNYEAQ. This CDR3 is built from 13 residues. CDR3 DNA (partial): TGTGCCAGCAGCTTAGATCAGGGCTACGAG. Translated: CASSLDQGYE. The whole CDR3 protein is CASSLDQGYEQYF. Looking up the rest from reference TRBV7-6 and TRBJ2-7 gives the full variable domain: GAGVSQSPRYKVTKRGQDVALRCDPISGHVSLYWYRQALGQGPEFLTYFNYEAQQDKSGLPNDRFSAERPEGSISTLTIQRTEQRDSAMYRCASSLDQGYEQYFGPGTRLTVT.

This clone has ten or more counts. Sequencing ends 3 residues short of the CDR3 end; the germline J gene provides the rest. The genes are TRBV4-1 and TRBJ2-3; 10 bases are shared with TRBD1. The CDR3 has 16 amino acids. With V trimmed by 8 bases and J by 1 base, 9 bases remained unmatched. Germline CDR1 reads MGHRA; CDR2 reads YSYEKL. CDR3 sequence: CASDTLGTGGTDTQYF. The covered CDR3 bases are TGCGCCAGCGATACACTCGGGACAGGGGGCACAGATACG.

This clone was recorded many times. The read ends 3 residues before the CDR3 terminus; that terminus is restored from the germline J gene. V and J are TRBV10-3 and TRBJ2-3, with TRBD2 as a possible D gene (7 bases). V shed 11 bases and J shed 2 bases, with 14 bases lying between them. CDR1 and CDR2 from the germline V gene are ENHRY and SYGVKD. This CDR3 region has 13 residues. The part of the CDR3 DNA that was read is TGTGCCGCGGCGGGGGCGACCACAGATACG. Encoded protein: CAAAGATTDT. The entire CDR3 sequence reads CAAAGATTDTQYF.

This clone has at least ten counts. Read sequence stops 3 residues before the CDR3 end, and the germline J gene provides the missing end. This chain uses TRBV20-1 with TRBJ2-7; 7 bases align to TRBD1. Germline CDR1 reads DFQATT; CDR2 reads SNEGSKA (reference sequence). The CDR3 is made up of 13 amino acids. Unmatched junction bases numbered 9, after V lost 6 bases and J lost 4 bases. The CDR3 DNA, read in part, is TGCAGTGCCCAGACAGGGTACGAATACGAG. Protein sequence: CSAQTGYEYE. The whole CDR3 sequence is CSAQTGYEYEQYF.

This clone was detected ten times or more. The sequence runs out 3 residues before the end of the CDR3; the remainder is reconstructed from the germline J gene. V gene TRBV20-1 combines with J gene TRBJ2-2; possible D gene TRBD2, 6 bases. Trimming took off 4 bases at V and 1 base at J, with 19 bases between the two ends. CDR3 length: 17 amino acids. Germline CDR1 and CDR2: DFQATT and SNEGSKA (reference sequence). CDR3 DNA, as far as it was read: TGCAGTGCTATAGGGGTCCCGCTGGGGGGGAACACCGGGGAG. Translating gives CSAIGVPLGGNTGE. The complete CDR3 protein is CSAIGVPLGGNTGELFF.

In this sample, this clone turned up many times. The read finishes 3 residues shy of the CDR3 end, and the germline J gene is used to complete it. The same CDR3 also results from other DNA sequences found in this sample. This rearrangement joins TRBV18 to TRBJ1-2; D possibly corresponds to TRBD1 (5 bases). V was shortened by 6 bases and J by 2 bases, with 10 bases between the two germline ends. The CDR3 totals 13 residues. The germline gives CDR1 KGHSH, CDR2 LQKENI. The CDR3 is CASSPGQNYGYTF. Partial CDR3 DNA: TGTGCCAGCTCTCCCGGACAAAACTATGGC.

This clone came up many times. Read sequence stops 3 residues before the CDR3 end, and the germline J gene provides the missing end. At the DNA level, this CDR3 is encoded by other sequences in the same sample as well. This rearrangement joins TRBV6-4 to TRBJ2-7, with D uncertain. The germline V gene encodes CDR1 MRHNA and CDR2 SNTAGT. The CDR3 contains 13 residues. Trimming left V 2 bases short and J 3 bases short, with 8 bases between. The CDR3: CASSDSPGYEQYF. CDR3 DNA (partial): TGTGCCAGCAGTGACAGTCCGGGCTACGAG.

This clone was found many times. The CDR3 goes on 3 residues after the read ends, and that part is filled in from the germline J gene. The chain uses TRBV11-2 and TRBJ1-2; possibly TRBD1 for D (6 bases). The CDR3 totals 15 residues. Trimming stripped 4 bases from V and 4 bases from J, with 16 bases between. Per germline, CDR1 SGHAT and CDR2 FQNNGV. CDR3 protein: CASSYAAGTFYGYTF. The sequenced part of the CDR3 DNA is TGTGCCAGCAGCTACGCCGCCGGGACATTCTATGGC. The full variable domain, in which reference TRBV11-2 and TRBJ1-2 provide the parts outside the CDR3, is EAGVAQSPRYKIIEKRQSVAFWCNPISGHATLYWYQQILGQGPKLLIQFQNNGVVDDSQLPKDRFSAERLKGVDSTLKIQPAKLEDSAVYLCASSYAAGTFYGYTFGSGTRLTVV.

This clone was counted a few times. The CDR3 is cut off 3 residues early in the read; its end comes from the germline J gene. The chain uses TRBV7-2 and TRBJ2-1; 10 bases are shared with TRBD2. J was trimmed by 4 bases and V by 0 bases; bases with no gene match: 6. CDR1 is SGHTA, CDR2 FQGNSA, per germline. The CDR3 runs 17 residues. CDR3 DNA, as far as it was read: TGTGCCAGCAGCTTAGCCCAAGCGGGGGGGCCTTACAATGAG. Translating it yields CASSLAQAGGPYNE. The CDR3 in its entirety is CASSLAQAGGPYNEQFF.

This clone showed up many times. The CDR3 reads CASSGNSGGDTQYF. The part of the CDR3 DNA that was read is TGTGCCAGCAGTGGTAATAGCGGGGGAGATACG. V gene TRBV6-4 combines with J gene TRBJ2-3; 9 positions match TRBD2. The read gets to within 3 residues of the CDR3 end, and the germline J gene fills in the rest. The V and J ends lost 4 bases and 5 bases, in that order; junction bases with no gene match: 4. Germline assignment: CDR1 MRHNA and CDR2 SNTAGT. There are 14 residues in the CDR3.

This clone was recorded a few times. CDR3 sequence: CASRRERGGSTDTYTF. CDR3 DNA, as far as it was read: TGTGCCAGTAGGCGGGAGCGGGGGGGAAGCACAGATACC. This chain joins TRBV19 and TRBJ1-2, with D perhaps matching TRBD1 (5 bases). From the germline J gene comes the end of the CDR3, since the read stops 3 residues before it. Germline lookup yields CDR1 LNHDA and CDR2 SQIVND (reference sequence). This CDR3 has 16 amino acids. Drawing the rest from reference TRBV19 and TRBJ1-2, the complete variable domain is DGGITQSPKYLFRKEGQNVTLSCEQNLNHDAMYWYRQDPGQGLRLIYYSQIVNDFQKGDIAEGYSVSREKKESFPLTVTSAQKNPTAFYLCASRRERGGSTDTYTFGSGTRLTVV.